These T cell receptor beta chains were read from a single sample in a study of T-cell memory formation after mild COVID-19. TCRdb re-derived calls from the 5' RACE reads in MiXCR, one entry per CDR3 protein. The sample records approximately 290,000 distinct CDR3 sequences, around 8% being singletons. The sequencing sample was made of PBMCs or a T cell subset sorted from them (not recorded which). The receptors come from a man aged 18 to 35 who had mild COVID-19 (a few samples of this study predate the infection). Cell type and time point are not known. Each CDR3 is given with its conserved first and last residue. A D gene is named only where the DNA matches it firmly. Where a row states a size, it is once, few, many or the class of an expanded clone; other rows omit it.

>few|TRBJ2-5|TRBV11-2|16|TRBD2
TGTGCCAGCAGCTTAGCGGCTAGCGGGGATCAAGAGACCCAGTACTTC
CASSLAASGDQETQYF
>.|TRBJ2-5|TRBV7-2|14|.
TGTGCCAGCAGCCCGTTCTACGGGCGAGAGACCCAGTACTTC
CASSPFYGRETQYF
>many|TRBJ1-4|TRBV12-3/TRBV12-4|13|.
TGTGCCAGCAGCCCATCAACTAATGAAAAACTGTTTTTT
CASSPSTNEKLFF
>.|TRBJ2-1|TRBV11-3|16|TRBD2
TGTGCCAGCAGCTTGACGAATCGGGCGGGGGGACCTGGAGGGTTCTTC
CASSLTNRAGGPGGFF
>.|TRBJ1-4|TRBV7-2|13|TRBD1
TGTGCCAGCAGCCCAGGACAGGGGGGAAAACTGTTTTTT
CASSPGQGGKLFF
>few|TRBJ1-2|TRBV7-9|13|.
TGTGCCAGCAGCATACAGGGTTCGGATGGCTACACCTTC
CASSIQGSDGYTF
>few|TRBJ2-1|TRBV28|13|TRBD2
TGTGCCAGCGGTAGCGGGGGGGTATGGGAGCAGTTCTTC
CASGSGGVWEQFF
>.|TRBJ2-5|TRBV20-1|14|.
TGCAGTGCTAGGGGCCCGGCTAGCCAAGAGACCCAGTACTTC
CSARGPASQETQYF
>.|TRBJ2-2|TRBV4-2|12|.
TGTGCCAGCAGCCAGTATGTCAGGGAGCTGTTTTTT
CASSQYVRELFF
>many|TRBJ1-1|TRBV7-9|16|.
TGTGCCAGCAGCTTAGAAGGGTGGTACGGCGGCACTGAAGCTTTCTTT
CASSLEGWYGGTEAFF
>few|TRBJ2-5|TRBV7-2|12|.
TGTGCCAGCAGCTTTAACCAAGAGACCCAGTACTTC
CASSFNQETQYF
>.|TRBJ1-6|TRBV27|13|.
TGTGCCAGCAGTTCTCTACTAAGTTCACCCCTCCACTTT
CASSSLLSSPLHF
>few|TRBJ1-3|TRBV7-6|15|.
TGTGCCAGCAGCCTCGAAAATTTATCTGGAAACACCATATATTTT
CASSLENLSGNTIYF
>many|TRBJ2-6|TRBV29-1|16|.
TGCAGCGTTGAAGTGGCGGAGGCATCTGGGGCCAACGTCCTGACTTTC
CSVEVAEASGANVLTF
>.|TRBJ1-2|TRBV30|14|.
TGTGCCTGGACCCTAGGGGACCGAGACTATGGCTACACCTTC
CAWTLGDRDYGYTF
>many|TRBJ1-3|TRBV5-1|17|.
TGCGCCAGCAGCCCCGACCGACAAGGCGACTCTGGAAACACCATATATTTT
CASSPDRQGDSGNTIYF
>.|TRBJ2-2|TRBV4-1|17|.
TGCGCCAGCAGCCAGAAACTTCCGGGACCGAGCACCGGGGAGCTGTTTTTT
CASSQKLPGPSTGELFF
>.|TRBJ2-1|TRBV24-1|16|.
TGTGCCACCAGTGTTCTCCGGGACTCGCATGTGGATGAGCAGTTCTTC
CATSVLRDSHVDEQFF
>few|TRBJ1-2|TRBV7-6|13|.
TGTGCCAGCAGCTTAGACAGGGCCAGCGGCTACACCTTC
CASSLDRASGYTF
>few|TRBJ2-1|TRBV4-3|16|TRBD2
TGCGCCAGCAGCCCATCGGGGACTAGAGGGTCCAATGAGCAGTTCTTC
CASSPSGTRGSNEQFF
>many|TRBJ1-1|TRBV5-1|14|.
TGCGCCAGCACCGTAGGACAGCGGAACACTGAAGCTTTCTTT
CASTVGQRNTEAFF
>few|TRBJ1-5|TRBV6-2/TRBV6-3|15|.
TGTGCCAGCGGTAGCGGGCAGCGGTTAAATCAGCCCCAGCATTTT
CASGSGQRLNQPQHF
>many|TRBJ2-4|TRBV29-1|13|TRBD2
TGCAGCGTCCGAGCGGGGGGCAAAAACATTCAGTACTTC
CSVRAGGKNIQYF
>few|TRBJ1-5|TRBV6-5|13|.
TGTGCCAGCAAGACAGGTAGCAATCAGCCCCAGCATTTT
CASKTGSNQPQHF
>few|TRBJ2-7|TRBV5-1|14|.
TGCGCCAGCAGCCCCCCCGGGGTCCGCCTCGAGCAGTACTTC
CASSPPGVRLEQYF
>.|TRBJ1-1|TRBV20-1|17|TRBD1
TGCAGTGCGGAGACCCCGGGACAGGGCAAGATGAACACTGAAGCTTTCTTT
CSAETPGQGKMNTEAFF
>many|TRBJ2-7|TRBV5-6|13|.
TGTGCCAGCACTCGGACAGCTTCCTACGAGCAGTACTTC
CASTRTASYEQYF
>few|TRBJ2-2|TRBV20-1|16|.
TGCAGTGCTAGAAACCACCCAGGACGGAACACCGGGGAGCTGTTTTTT
CSARNHPGRNTGELFF
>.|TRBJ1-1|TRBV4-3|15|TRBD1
TGCGCCAGCAGCCAAGCGGGACAGGCGAACACTGAAGCTTTCTTT
CASSQAGQANTEAFF
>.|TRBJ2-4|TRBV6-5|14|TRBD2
TGTGCCAGCAGTTACCGTAGCGGGTCAAACATTCAGTACTTC
CASSYRSGSNIQYF
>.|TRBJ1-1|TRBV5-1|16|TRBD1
TGCGCCAGCAGCTTGGTTCCAGGGGGAAGAGGCACTGAAGCTTTCTTT
CASSLVPGGRGTEAFF
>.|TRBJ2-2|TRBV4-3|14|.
TGCGCCAGCAGCCAAGAGGGGGGCCAAAGGGAGCTGTTTTTT
CASSQEGGQRELFF
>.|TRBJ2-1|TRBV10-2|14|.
TGCGCCAGCAGGGAGGGTAATACCCTTAGTGAGCAGTTCTTC
CASREGNTLSEQFF
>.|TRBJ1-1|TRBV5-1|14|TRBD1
TGCGCCAGCAGCTTGGGCAGGGGGTACACTGAAGCTTTCTTT
CASSLGRGYTEAFF
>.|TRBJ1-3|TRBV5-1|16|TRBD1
TGCGCCAGCAGCTCCGGGACAGGGGGCCTCGGAAACACCATATATTTT
CASSSGTGGLGNTIYF
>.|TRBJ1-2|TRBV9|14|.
TGTGCCAGCAGCGTACCTGGCGGAGGAACAGGCTACACCTTC
CASSVPGGGTGYTF